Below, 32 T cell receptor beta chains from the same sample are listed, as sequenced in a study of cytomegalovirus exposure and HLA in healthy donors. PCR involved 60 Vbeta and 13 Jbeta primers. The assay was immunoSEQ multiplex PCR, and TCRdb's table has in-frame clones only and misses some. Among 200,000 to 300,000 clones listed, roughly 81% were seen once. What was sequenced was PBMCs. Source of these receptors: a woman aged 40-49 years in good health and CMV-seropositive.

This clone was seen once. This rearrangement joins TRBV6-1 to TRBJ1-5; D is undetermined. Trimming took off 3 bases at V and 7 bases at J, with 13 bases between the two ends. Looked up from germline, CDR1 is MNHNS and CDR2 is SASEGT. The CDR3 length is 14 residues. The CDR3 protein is CASSEAQSGQPQHF. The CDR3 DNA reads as TGTGCCAGCAGTGAGGCCCAGTCGGGGCAGCCCCAGCATTTT.

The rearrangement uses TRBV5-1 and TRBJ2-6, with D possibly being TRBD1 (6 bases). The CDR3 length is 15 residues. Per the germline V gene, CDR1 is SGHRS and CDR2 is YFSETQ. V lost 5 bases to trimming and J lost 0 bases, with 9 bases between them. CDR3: CASRTGTSGANVLTF. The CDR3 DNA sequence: TGCGCCAGCAGAACAGGGACCTCTGGGGCCAACGTCCTGACTTTC.

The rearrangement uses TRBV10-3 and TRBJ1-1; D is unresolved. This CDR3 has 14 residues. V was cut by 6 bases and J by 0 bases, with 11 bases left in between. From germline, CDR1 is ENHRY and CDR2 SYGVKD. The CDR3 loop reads CAIRSDNMNTEAFF. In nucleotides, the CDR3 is TGTGCCATCAGATCAGACAACATGAACACTGAAGCTTTCTTT.

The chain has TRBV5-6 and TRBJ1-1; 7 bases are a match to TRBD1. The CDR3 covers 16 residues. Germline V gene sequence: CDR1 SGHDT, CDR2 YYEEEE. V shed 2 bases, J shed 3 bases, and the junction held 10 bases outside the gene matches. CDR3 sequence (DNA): TGTGCCAGCAGCTTTATCCGACAGGGCTCAGACACTGAAGCTTTCTTT. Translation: CASSFIRQGSDTEAFF.

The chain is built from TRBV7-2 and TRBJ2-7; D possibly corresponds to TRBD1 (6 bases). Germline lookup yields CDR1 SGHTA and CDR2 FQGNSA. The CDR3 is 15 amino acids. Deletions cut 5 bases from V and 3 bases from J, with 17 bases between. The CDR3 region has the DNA TGTGCCAGCAGCCCAGAACAGGGCAGTAGCTACGAGCAGTACTTC. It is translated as CASSPEQGSSYEQYF.

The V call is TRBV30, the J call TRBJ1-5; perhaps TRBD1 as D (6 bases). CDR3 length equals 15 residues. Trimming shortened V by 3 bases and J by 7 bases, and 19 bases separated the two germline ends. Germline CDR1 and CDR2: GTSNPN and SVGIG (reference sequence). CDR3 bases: TGTGCCTGGAGCTGGGGAGTGGGGGCGGAACAGCCCCAGCATTTT. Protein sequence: CAWSWGVGAEQPQHF.

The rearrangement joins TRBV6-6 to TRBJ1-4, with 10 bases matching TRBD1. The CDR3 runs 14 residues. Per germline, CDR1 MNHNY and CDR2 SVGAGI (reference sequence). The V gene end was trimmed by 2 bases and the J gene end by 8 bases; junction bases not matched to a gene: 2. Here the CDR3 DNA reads TGTGCCAGCAGTTACGGGGACAGGGGAGAAAAACTGTTTTTT. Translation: CASSYGDRGEKLFF.

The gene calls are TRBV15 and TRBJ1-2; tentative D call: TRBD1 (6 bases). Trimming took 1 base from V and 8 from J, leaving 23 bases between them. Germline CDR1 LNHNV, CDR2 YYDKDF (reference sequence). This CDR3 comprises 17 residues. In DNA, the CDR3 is TGTGCCACCAGCAGAGCAGGAACCGGGACATCCTTAAGCGGCTACACCTTC. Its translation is CATSRAGTGTSLSGYTF.

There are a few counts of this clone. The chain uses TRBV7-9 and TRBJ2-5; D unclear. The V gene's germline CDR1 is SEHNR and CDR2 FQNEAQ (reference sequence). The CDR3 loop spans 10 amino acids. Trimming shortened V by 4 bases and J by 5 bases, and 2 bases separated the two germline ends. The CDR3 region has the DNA TGTGCCAGCAGCTCGGAGACCCAGTACTTC. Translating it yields CASSSETQYF.

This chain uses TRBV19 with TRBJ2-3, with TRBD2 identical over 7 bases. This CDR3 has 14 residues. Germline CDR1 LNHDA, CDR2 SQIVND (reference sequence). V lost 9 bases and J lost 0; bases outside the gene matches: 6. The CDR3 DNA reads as TGTGCCAGCGGACTAGAATCTAGCACAGATACGCAGTATTTT. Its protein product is CASGLESSTDTQYF.

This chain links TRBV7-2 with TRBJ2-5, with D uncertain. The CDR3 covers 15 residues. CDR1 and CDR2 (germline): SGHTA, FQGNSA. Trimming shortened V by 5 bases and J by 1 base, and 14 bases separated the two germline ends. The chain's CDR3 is CASSVIGHPQETQYF. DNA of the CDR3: TGTGCCAGCAGCGTGATTGGGCACCCCCAAGAGACCCAGTACTTC.

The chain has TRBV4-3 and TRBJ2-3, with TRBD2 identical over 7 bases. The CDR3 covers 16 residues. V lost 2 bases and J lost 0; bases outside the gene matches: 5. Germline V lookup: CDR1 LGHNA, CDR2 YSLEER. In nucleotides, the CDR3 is TGCGCCAGCAGCCAACGGACTAGTAGTAGCACAGATACGCAGTATTTT. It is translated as CASSQRTSSSTDTQYF.

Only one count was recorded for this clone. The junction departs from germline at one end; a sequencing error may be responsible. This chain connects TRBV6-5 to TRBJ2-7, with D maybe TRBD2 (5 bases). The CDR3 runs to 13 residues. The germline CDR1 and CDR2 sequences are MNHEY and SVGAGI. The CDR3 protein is CASSYQDSNEQYF. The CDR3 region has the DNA TGTGCCAGCAGTTACCAGGACTCCAACGAGCAGTACTTC.

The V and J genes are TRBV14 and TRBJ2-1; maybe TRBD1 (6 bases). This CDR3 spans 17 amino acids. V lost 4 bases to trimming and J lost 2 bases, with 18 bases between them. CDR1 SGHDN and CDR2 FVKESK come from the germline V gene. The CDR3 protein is CASSLSRGGVTYNEQFF. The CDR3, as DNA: TGTGCCAGCAGCCTTTCTCGTGGGGGCGTAACCTACAATGAGCAGTTCTTC. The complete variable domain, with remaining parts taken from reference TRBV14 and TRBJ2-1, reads EAGVTQFPSHSVIEKGQTVTLRCDPISGHDNLYWYRRVMGKEIKFLLHFVKESKQDESGMPNNRFLAERTGGTYSTLKVQPAELEDSGVYFCASSLSRGGVTYNEQFFGPGTRLTVL.

In DNA form, the CDR3 reads TGTGCCAGCTCACCAGAGGACAGCTACCGTATTTATGGCTACACCTTC. It yields the protein CASSPEDSYRIYGYTF. This chain links TRBV18 with TRBJ1-2; D is possibly TRBD1 (6 bases). CDR3 length: 16 residues. In germline, CDR1 is KGHSH, CDR2 LQKENI. V shed 2 bases and J shed 5 bases, with 18 bases lying between them.

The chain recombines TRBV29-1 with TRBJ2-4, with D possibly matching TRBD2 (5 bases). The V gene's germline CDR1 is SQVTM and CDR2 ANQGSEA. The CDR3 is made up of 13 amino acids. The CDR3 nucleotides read TGCAAGCGTTGGGGAGAAGCCAAAAACATTCAGTACTTC. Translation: CKRWGEAKNIQYF. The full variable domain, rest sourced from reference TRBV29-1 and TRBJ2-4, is SAVISQKPSRDICQRGTSLTIQCQVDSQVTMMFWYRQQPGQSLTLIATANQGSEATYESGFVIDKFPISRPNLTFSTLTVSNMSPEDSSIYLCKRWGEAKNIQYFGAGTRLSVL.

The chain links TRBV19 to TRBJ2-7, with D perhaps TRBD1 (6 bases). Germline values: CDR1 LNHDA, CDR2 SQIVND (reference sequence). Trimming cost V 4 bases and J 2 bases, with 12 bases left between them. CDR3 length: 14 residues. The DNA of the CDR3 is TGTGCCAGTAGTAATACAGGGAGCCCCTACGAGCAGTACTTC. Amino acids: CASSNTGSPYEQYF.

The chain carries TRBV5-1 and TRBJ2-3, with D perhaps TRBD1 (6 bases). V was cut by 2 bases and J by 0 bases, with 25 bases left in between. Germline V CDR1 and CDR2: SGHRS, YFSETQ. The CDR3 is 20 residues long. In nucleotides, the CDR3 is TGCGCCAGCAGCTTTTTTCCTCGAACAGAAAGAGGACAGAGCACAGATACGCAGTATTTT. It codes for CASSFFPRTERGQSTDTQYF. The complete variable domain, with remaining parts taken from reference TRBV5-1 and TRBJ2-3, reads KAGVTQTPRYLIKTRGQQVTLSCSPISGHRSVSWYQQTPGQGLQFLFEYFSETQRNKGNFPGRFSGRQFSNSRSEMNVSTLELGDSALYLCASSFFPRTERGQSTDTQYFGPGTRLTVL.

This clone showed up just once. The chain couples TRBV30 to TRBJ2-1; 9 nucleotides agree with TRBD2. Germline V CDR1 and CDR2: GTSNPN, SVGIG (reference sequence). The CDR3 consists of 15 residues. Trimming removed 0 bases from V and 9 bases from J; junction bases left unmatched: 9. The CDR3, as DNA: TGTGCCTGGAGTGTAAGTCTAGCGGGAAAGGTTGAGCAGTTCTTC. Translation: CAWSVSLAGKVEQFF.

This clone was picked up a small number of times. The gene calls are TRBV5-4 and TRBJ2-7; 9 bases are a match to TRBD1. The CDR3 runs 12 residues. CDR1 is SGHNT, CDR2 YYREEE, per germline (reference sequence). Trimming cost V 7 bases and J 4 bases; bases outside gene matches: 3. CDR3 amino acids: CASPDRGYEQYF. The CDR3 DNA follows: TGTGCCAGCCCGGACAGGGGTTACGAGCAGTACTTC. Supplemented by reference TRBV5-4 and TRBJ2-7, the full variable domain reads ETGVTQSPTHLIKTRGQQVTLRCSSQSGHNTVSWYQQALGQGPQFIFQYYREEENGRGNFPPRFSGLQFPNYSSELNVNALELDDSALYLCASPDRGYEQYFGPGTRLTVT.

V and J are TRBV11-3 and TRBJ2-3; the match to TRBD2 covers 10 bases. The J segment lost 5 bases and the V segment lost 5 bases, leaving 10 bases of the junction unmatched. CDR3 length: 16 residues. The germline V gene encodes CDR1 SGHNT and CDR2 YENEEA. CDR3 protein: CASSPRLAGVRDTQYF. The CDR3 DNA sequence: TGTGCCAGCAGCCCCCGGCTAGCGGGAGTAAGAGATACGCAGTATTTT.

Here the CDR3 reads CASSPRAGGRAHEQYF. The CDR3 DNA is TGTGCCAGCAGCCCCCGAGCTGGCGGGAGGGCCCACGAGCAGTACTTC. The gene calls are TRBV9 and TRBJ2-7; 9 bases are shared with TRBD2. Germline V gene sequence: CDR1 SGDLS, CDR2 YYNGEE. This CDR3 region has 16 residues. Trimming at V came to 4 bases and at J to 5 bases, leaving 13 bases not matched to a gene.

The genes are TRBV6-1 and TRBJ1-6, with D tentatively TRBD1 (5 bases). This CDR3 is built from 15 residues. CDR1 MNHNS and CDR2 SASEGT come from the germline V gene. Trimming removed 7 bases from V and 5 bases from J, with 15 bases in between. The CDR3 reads CASISVAGHNSPLHF. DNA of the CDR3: TGTGCCAGCATCTCGGTGGCAGGGCATAATTCACCCCTCCACTTT.

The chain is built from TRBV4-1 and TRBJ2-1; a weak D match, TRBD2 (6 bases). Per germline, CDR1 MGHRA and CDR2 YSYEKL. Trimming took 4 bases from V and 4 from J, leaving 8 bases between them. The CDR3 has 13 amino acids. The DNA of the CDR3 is TGCGCCAGCAGCCGACTAGTTTACAATGAGCAGTTCTTC. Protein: CASSRLVYNEQFF.

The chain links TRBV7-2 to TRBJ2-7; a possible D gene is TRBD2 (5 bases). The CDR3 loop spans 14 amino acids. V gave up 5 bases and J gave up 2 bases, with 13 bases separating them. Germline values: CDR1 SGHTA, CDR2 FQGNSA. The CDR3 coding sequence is TGTGCCAGCAGCCCTATAGCGACACCCTACGAGCAGTACTTC. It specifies CASSPIATPYEQYF.

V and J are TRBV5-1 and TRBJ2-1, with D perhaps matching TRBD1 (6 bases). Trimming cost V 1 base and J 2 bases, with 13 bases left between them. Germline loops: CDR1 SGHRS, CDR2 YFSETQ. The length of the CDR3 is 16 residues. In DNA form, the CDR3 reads TGCGCCAGCAGCTTGTCTTTCAGGGGTGCCTACAATGAGCAGTTCTTC. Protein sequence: CASSLSFRGAYNEQFF.

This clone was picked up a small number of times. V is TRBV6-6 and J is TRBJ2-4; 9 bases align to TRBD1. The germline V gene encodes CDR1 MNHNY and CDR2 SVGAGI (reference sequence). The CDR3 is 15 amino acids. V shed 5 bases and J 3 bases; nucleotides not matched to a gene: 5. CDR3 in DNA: TGTGCCAGCAGTGACGGGACAGGGCTCAAAAACATTCAGTACTTC. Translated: CASSDGTGLKNIQYF.

The CDR3 DNA sequence: TGCAGCGTTGAAACGGGGAGGACTGAAGCTTTCTTT. Translation: CSVETGRTEAFF. The chain joins TRBV29-1 to TRBJ1-1; D gene unclear. This CDR3 contains 12 residues. Germline V gene data show CDR1 as SQVTM and CDR2 as ANQGSEA. Trimming took off 2 bases at V and 5 bases at J, with 9 bases between the two ends.

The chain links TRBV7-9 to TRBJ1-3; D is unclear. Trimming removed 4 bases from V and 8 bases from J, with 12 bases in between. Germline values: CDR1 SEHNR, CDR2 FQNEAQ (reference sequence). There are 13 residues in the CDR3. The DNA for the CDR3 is TGTGCCAGCAGCTCCTCAGTGGTTGACACCATATATTTT. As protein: CASSSSVVDTIYF.

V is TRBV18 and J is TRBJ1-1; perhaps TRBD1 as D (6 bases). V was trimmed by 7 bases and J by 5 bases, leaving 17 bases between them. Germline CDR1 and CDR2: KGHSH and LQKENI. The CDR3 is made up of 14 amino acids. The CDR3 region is CASFQDRSGTEAFF. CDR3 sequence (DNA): TGTGCCAGCTTTCAGGACAGAAGTGGTACTGAAGCTTTCTTT.

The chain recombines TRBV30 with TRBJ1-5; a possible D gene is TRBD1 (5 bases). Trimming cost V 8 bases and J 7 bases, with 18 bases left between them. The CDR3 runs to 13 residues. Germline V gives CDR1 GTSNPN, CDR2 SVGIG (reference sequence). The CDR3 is CAREGVRGQPQHF. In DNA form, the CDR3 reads TGTGCCCGTGAAGGGGTCCGGGGGCAGCCCCAGCATTTT.

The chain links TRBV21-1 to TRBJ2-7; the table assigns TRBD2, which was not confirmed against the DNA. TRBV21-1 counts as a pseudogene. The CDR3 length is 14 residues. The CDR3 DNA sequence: TGTGCCAGCAGCAAACTAGTTGGGGGGTACGAGCAGTACTTC. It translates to CASSKLVGGYEQYF.